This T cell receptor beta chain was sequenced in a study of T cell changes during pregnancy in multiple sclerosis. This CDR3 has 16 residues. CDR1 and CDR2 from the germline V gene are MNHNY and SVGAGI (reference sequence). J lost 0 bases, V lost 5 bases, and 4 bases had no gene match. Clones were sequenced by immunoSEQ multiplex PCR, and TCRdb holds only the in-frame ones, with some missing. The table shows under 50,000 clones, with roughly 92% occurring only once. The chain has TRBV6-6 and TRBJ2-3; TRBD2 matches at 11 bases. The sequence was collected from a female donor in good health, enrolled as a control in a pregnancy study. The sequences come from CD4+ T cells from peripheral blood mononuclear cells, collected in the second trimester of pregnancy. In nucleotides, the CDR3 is TGTGCCAGCAGTCGTAGCGGGGGGGGAAGCACAGATACGCAGTATTTT. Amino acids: CASSRSGGGSTDTQYF.